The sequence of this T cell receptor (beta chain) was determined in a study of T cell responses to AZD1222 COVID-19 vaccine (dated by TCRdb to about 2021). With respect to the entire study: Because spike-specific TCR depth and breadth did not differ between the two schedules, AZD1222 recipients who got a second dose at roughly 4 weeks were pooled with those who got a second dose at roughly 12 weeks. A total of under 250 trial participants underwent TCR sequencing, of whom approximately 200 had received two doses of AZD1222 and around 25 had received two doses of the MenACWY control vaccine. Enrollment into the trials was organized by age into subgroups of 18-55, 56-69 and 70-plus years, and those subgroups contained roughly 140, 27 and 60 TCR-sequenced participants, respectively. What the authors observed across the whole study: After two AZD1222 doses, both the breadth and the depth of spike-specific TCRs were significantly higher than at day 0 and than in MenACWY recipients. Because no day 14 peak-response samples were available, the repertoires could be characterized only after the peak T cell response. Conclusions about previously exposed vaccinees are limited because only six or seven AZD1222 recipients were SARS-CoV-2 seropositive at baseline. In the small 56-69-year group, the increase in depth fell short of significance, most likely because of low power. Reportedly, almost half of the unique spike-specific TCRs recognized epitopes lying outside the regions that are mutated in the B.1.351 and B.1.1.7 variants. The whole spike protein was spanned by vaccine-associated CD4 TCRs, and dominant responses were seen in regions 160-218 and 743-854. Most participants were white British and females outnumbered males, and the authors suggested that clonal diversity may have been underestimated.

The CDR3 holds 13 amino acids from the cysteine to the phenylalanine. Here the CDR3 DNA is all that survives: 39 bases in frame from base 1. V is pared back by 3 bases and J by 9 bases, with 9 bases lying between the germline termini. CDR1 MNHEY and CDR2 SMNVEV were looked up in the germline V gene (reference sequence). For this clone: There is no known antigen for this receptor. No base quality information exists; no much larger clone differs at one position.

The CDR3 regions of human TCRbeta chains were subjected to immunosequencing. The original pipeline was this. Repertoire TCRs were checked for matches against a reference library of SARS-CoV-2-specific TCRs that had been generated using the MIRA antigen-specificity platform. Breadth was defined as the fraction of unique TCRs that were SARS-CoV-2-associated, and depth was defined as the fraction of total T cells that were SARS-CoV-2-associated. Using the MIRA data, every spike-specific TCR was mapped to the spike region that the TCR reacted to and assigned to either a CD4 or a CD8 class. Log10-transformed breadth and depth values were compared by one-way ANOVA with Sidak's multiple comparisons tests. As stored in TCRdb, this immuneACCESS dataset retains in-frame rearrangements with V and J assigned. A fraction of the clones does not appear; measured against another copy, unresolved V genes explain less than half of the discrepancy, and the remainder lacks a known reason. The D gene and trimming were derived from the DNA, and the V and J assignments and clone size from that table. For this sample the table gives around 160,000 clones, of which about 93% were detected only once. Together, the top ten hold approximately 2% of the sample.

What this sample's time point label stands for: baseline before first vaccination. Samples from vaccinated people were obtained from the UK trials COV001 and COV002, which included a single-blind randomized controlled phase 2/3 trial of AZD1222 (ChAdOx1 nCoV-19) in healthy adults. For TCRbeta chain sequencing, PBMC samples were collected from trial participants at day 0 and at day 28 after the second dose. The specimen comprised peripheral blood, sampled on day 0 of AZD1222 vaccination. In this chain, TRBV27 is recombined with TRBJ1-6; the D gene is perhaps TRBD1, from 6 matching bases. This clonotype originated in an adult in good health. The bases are TGTGCCAGCAGTTTTGGACAGCGTTCACCCCTCCACTTT. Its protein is CASSFGQRSPLHF.